The 8 T cell receptor beta chains below all came from one sample that was sequenced in a study of blood T cells in healthy people across ages. It was with a sample-barcoded 5' primer and a J-beta primer mix that a second PCR of roughly 7 to 12 cycles was run. MiXCR, applied by TCRdb to the 5' RACE reads, yields one record per CDR3 protein. In the table there are about 780,000 distinct CDR3 sequences, under 80% of which are singletons. Source material: blood. These receptors originate from a young man in good health.

Concerning this clonotype: No conserved phenylalanine or tryptophan is present at the end of the CDR3, so a read error is the likely explanation. V gene TRBV7-3 combines with J gene TRBJ2-7; a possible D gene is TRBD1 (6 bases). The V gene's germline CDR1 is SGHTA and CDR2 FQGTGA. V lost 1 base, J lost 6 bases, and 10 bases lay in between. The CDR3 has 13 amino acids. The CDR3 bases are TGTGCCAGCAGCTTAAACCTAGGGGGCGAGCAGTACTAC. Residues: CASSLNLGGEQYY.

The chain employs TRBV4-3 and TRBJ2-1; tentatively, D is TRBD1 (5 bases). The CDR3 has 16 residues. The V gene's germline CDR1 is LGHNA and CDR2 YSLEER. The V and J ends lost 0 bases and 3 bases respectively, with 12 bases between them. DNA for the CDR3: TGCGCCAGCAGCCAAGATTGGAGACAGAGCTACAATGAGCAGTTCTTC. Translation gives CASSQDWRQSYNEQFF.

This clonotype has just a few counts. The chain employs TRBV4-3 and TRBJ2-4, with 16 bases that match TRBD2. With 3 bases clipped from V and 7 bases from J, the junction kept 9 bases outside the gene matches. CDR3 length: 18 amino acids. The V gene's germline CDR1 is LGHNA and CDR2 YSLEER. DNA of the CDR3: TGCGCCAGCAGCCAGGGACTAGCGGGGGGGCATGACAAGAACATTCAGTACTTC. It specifies CASSQGLAGGHDKNIQYF.

In its sample, this clonotype was seen once. V and J are TRBV7-8 and TRBJ2-5; no firm D call. The length of the CDR3 is 14 residues. CDR1 is SGHVS, CDR2 FQNEAQ, per germline. With 2 bases removed from V and 2 bases from J, the gap between germline ends came to 9 bases. The CDR3 DNA reads TGTGCCAGCAGCTTAAACGAGAAACAAGAGACCCAGTACTTC. Protein product: CASSLNEKQETQYF.

A note on this clonotype: Being one base from a much bigger clone, this may be a read error. V usage is TRBV14 and J usage is TRBJ1-2, with a possible D match to TRBD1 (6 bases). The CDR3 sequence is 15 residues long. Germline V lookup: CDR1 SGHDN, CDR2 FVKESK. In nucleotides, the CDR3 is TGTGCCAACAGCCAAGATCGGGGGCTGAGCTATGGCTACACCTTC. Translating gives CANSQDRGLSYGYTF.

The chain employs TRBV5-1 and TRBJ2-7, with D perhaps being TRBD1 or TRBD2 (5 bases each). With 0 bases removed from V and 4 bases from J, the gap between germline ends came to 20 bases. The V gene's germline CDR1 is SGHRS and CDR2 YFSETQ. The CDR3 is made up of 17 amino acids. Written as DNA, the CDR3 is TGCGCCAGCAGCTTGGGGGACGGTAGGCCGTTTAATTACGAGCAGTACTTC. This encodes CASSLGDGRPFNYEQYF. Drawing the rest from reference TRBV5-1 and TRBJ2-7, the complete variable domain is KAGVTQTPRYLIKTRGQQVTLSCSPISGHRSVSWYQQTPGQGLQFLFEYFSETQRNKGNFPGRFSGRQFSNSRSEMNVSTLELGDSALYLCASSLGDGRPFNYEQYFGPGTRLTVT.

The V gene is TRBV7-3, the J gene TRBJ2-3; D gene ambiguous. CDR1 and CDR2 (germline): SGHTA, FQGTGA. The ends were cut back, 1 base at V and 3 bases at J, with 8 bases in the middle. The CDR3 is 14 residues long. In nucleotides, the CDR3 is TGTGCCAGCAGCTTAAATGTGGGGACAGATACGCAGTATTTT. The encoded protein is CASSLNVGTDTQYF.

This clonotype was recorded a few times. The J gene is TRBJ1-2, the V gene TRBV7-3, with D possibly TRBD1 on 5 matching bases. CDR1 and CDR2 from the germline V gene are SGHTA and FQGTGA. CDR3 length: 14 residues. Trimming removed 5 bases at V and 8 bases at J, with 18 bases between. CDR3: CASSPGPESGGYTF. In DNA, the CDR3 is TGTGCCAGCAGCCCCGGACCTGAATCAGGGGGCTACACCTTC.